Detailed here is one T cell receptor beta chain. Antigen: not known. This could be a read error, since a much larger clone is one nucleotide away. These data are taken from a study of CD8 T cells in ankylosing spondylitis. Findings and limits, study-wide: Disease-linked clones were reportedly significantly enriched in matched ankylosing spondylitis synovial fluid. In synovial fluid and blood from reactive arthritis, some motif variants were previously reported. What appeared characteristic of ankylosing spondylitis blood was a TCR beta motif of eight or nine highly homologous variants. CD8+ disease-linked clones were present at relatively low frequencies in blood.

Germline CDR1 is SGHRS and CDR2 is YFSETQ. This CDR3 contains 14 residues. V gave up 6 bases and J gave up 0 bases; unmatched junction bases: 2. Generation of TCR beta libraries employed quantitative 5'-RACE incorporating molecular barcodes. A single record per CDR3 protein comes from TCRdb applying MiXCR to the 5' RACE reads. This table holds about 800,000 distinct CDR3 sequences, about 11% found once. The V and J genes are TRBV5-1 and TRBJ1-1; TRBD1 matches at 10 bases. This receptor was obtained from a male donor with ankylosing spondylitis. The sequenced material came from blood, either unsorted or a sorted T cell fraction (not recorded which). The CDR3 here is CASMGQGMNTEAFF. The CDR3 DNA reads TGCGCCAGCATGGGACAGGGGATGAACACTGAAGCTTTCTTT.